This T cell receptor beta chain was retrieved from a study of T-cell reconstitution after alpha-beta-depleted transplantation in children. TCRbeta library preparation incorporated unique molecular identifiers. TCRdb processed the PCR reads anew with MiXCR; each CDR3 protein has one entry. This table has 200,000 to 250,000 distinct CDR3 sequences, 8% to 9.5% appearing once. Germline lookup yields CDR1 LGHNA and CDR2 YNFKEQ. Trimming removed 1 base at V and 0 bases at J, with 13 bases between. The CDR3 sequence is 16 residues long. This clonotype occurred many times. The chain recombines TRBV4-2 with TRBJ2-7, with unresolved D. The source was PBMCs from the stem cell graft donor, collected from the stem cell graft. The TCR sequence derives from a human donor who donated a stem cell graft to a child with acute lymphoblastic leukemia. The CDR3 is CASSQGAESSSYEQYF. As DNA, the CDR3 is TGTGCCAGCAGCCAAGGGGCGGAGAGTAGCTCCTACGAGCAGTACTTC.